This T cell receptor (beta chain) was documented in a study of siplizumab effects on memory and regulatory T cells. Study conclusions and caveats: Naive T cells appeared more diverse than memory cells and seemed to be major alloresponse contributors. Treatment with siplizumab left mappable alloreactive CD4+ clones averaging approximately 69% Treg-derived, compared with 26.9% in controls.

As concerns this clone: Its antigen is unidentified.

Some clones are missing from TCRdb's copy, which holds only in-frame ones; the method was immunoSEQ multiplex PCR. The sample includes some 100,000 clones, roughly 93% of them seen just once. CDR1 is MGHDK and CDR2 is SYGVNS in the germline V gene. V was trimmed by 6 bases and J by 4 bases, leaving 24 bases between them. The CDR3 contains 17 residues. The sample taken for sequencing was non-Treg CD4+ T cells sorted from blood. This receptor was taken from a human donor in good health. The gene calls are TRBV25-1 and TRBJ1-2, with D maybe TRBD1 (5 bases). CDR3 in DNA: TGTGCCAGCAGCGCCCCCGAATATCCAGGGATGGGCTATGGCTACACCTTC. This gives the protein CASSAPEYPGMGYGYTF.